This T cell receptor (beta chain) was captured by sequencing in a study of T-cell memory formation after mild COVID-19. Study summary: TCR clusters were largely donor specific. The study, taken as a whole, reports: From day 15 to 85, contracting clones were balanced between CD4 and CD8, whereas later expanders leaned toward CD4+.

Turning to this clonotype: Antigen specificity is unknown.

TCRdb reanalysed the 5' RACE reads using MiXCR and keeps one entry per CDR3 protein. The sample yields some 450,000 distinct CDR3 sequences, 20% seen once. Per the germline V gene, CDR1 is SGHKS and CDR2 is YYEKEE (reference sequence). The V end was cut by 5 bases, the J end by 0 bases, with 12 bases between. This CDR3 has 15 residues. This receptor was obtained from an adult woman who had mild COVID-19 (a few samples of this study predate the infection). Cell type and time point are not known. The chain links TRBV5-5 to TRBJ2-1; D unclear. The sequencing sample was made of PBMCs or a T cell subset sorted from them (not recorded which). The CDR3 region has the DNA TGTGCCAGCAGTTTTACAACACGCTCCTACAATGAGCAGTTCTTC. Amino acids: CASSFTTRSYNEQFF.